The 28 T cell receptor beta chains reported below all come from one sample, sequenced in a study of T cell responses to AZD1222 COVID-19 vaccine. The method was immunoSEQ multiplex PCR; TCRdb's version includes in-frame clones alone and lacks a portion of them. The sample contains 99,000 or so clones, roughly 87% of which appear only once. Source: peripheral blood, taken on day 0 of AZD1222 vaccination. The receptor source for this set is an adult in good health.

This clone has just one count. The chain recombines TRBV4-3 with TRBJ2-3; D is perhaps TRBD1 (5 bases). Germline assignment: CDR1 LGHNA and CDR2 YSLEER. V lost 1 base and J lost 8, with 16 bases in between. The CDR3 is 15 residues long. CDR3 coding DNA: TGCGCCAGCAGCCAAGTTCTAGGGGCCACGGGTACGCAGTATTTT. Protein: CASSQVLGATGTQYF.

The chain joins TRBV6-2 or TRBV6-3 to TRBJ1-1, with TRBD1 identical over 9 bases. CDR1 and CDR2 from the germline V gene are MNHEY and SVGEGT. CDR3 size: 15 residues. V shed 6 bases and J 2 bases; nucleotides not matched to a gene: 7. The CDR3 sequence is CASSLPTGGNTEAFF. The CDR3 bases are TGTGCCAGCAGCCTCCCGACAGGGGGAAACACTGAAGCTTTCTTT.

CDR3 protein: CASKSPGINNSPLHF. The CDR3 region has the DNA TGTGCCAGTAAGTCCCCCGGCATAAATAATTCACCCCTCCACTTT. The chain recombines TRBV19 with TRBJ1-6; D unresolved. Germline V gene lookup returns CDR1 LNHDA and CDR2 SQIVND (reference sequence). The germline V and J ends were trimmed by 7 bases and 5 bases, with 15 bases remaining between them. The CDR3 totals 15 residues. Based on the CDR3 plus reference TRBV19 and TRBJ1-6, the full variable domain is DGGITQSPKYLFRKEGQNVTLSCEQNLNHDAMYWYRQDPGQGLRLIYYSQIVNDFQKGDIAEGYSVSREKKESFPLTVTSAQKNPTAFYLCASKSPGINNSPLHFGNGTRLTVT.

In its sample, this clone was seen once. The chain combines TRBV6-5 with TRBJ1-5; D is possibly TRBD1 (6 bases). Germline CDR1 MNHEY, CDR2 SVGAGI. Trimming removed 0 bases from V and 11 bases from J, with 14 bases in between. CDR3 size: 14 residues. The DNA of the CDR3 is TGTGCCAGCAGTTACTCGGGGGGGGCGGGAGCCCAGCATTTT. This encodes CASSYSGGAGAQHF.

The chain links TRBV9 to TRBJ1-2, with unresolved D. V lost 4 bases and J 12 bases, leaving 19 bases between the germline ends. The CDR3 is 13 amino acids. Looked up from germline, CDR1 is SGDLS and CDR2 is YYNGEE. CDR3 region: CASSPEGFLAHTF. The CDR3 DNA reads TGTGCCAGCAGCCCAGAGGGATTTCTTGCCCACACCTTC.

The genes are TRBV24-1 and TRBJ2-3; TRBD2 aligns across 8 bases. CDR3 size: 13 residues. Germline V gene sequence: CDR1 KGHDR, CDR2 SFDVKD. V lost 10 bases, J lost 5 bases, and 7 bases stayed unmatched. As DNA, the CDR3 is TGTGCCACGTCGGGGGGGCTGGTAGATACGCAGTATTTT. It codes for CATSGGLVDTQYF.

The chain joins TRBV7-9 to TRBJ1-5; maybe TRBD1 (6 bases). The CDR3 extends over 15 amino acids. Between the trimmed V and J ends, which lost 3 bases and 2 bases, there was a span of 11 bases. CDR1 SEHNR and CDR2 FQNEAQ come from the germline V gene (reference sequence). The CDR3 DNA reads TGTGCCAGCAGCTTGGACAGATTCGGCAATCAGCCCCAGCATTTT. It codes for CASSLDRFGNQPQHF. Together with reference TRBV7-9 and TRBJ1-5, the CDR3 gives the full variable domain: DTGVSQNPRHKITKRGQNVTFRCDPISEHNRLYWYRQTLGQGPEFLTYFQNEAQLEKSRLLSDRFSAERPKGSFSTLEIQRTEQGDSAMYLCASSLDRFGNQPQHFGDGTRLSIL.

V gene TRBV15 combines with J gene TRBJ1-3, with D possibly matching TRBD1 (5 bases). The CDR3 covers 13 residues. Per the germline V gene, CDR1 is LNHNV and CDR2 is YYDKDF (reference sequence). V dropped 5 bases and J dropped 1 base, with 6 bases sitting between them. DNA of the CDR3: TGTGCCACCAGCTCAGGGTCTGGAAACACCATATATTTT. It specifies CATSSGSGNTIYF.

The chain links TRBV24-1 to TRBJ1-5; 8 positions agree with TRBD1. The length of the CDR3 is 14 residues. Germline V lookup: CDR1 KGHDR, CDR2 SFDVKD. Trimming took 5 bases from V and 5 from J; bases not matched to a gene: 4. The CDR3 coding sequence is TGTGCCACCAGTGGCTCAGGGGGCGATCAGCCCCAGCATTTT. Encoded protein: CATSGSGGDQPQHF.

In its sample, this clone was seen a few times. This chain links TRBV6-5 with TRBJ1-2, with D unresolved. CDR3 length equals 14 residues. V was trimmed by 6 bases and J by 6 bases, leaving 17 bases between them. The V gene's germline CDR1 is MNHEY and CDR2 SVGAGI. In DNA, the CDR3 is TGTGCCAGCAGGATCCCCGGCAGTCCTAATGGCTACACCTTC. This sequence encodes CASRIPGSPNGYTF.

The rearrangement joins TRBV24-1 to TRBJ2-3; 7 nucleotides align to TRBD2. Germline V gene sequence: CDR1 KGHDR, CDR2 SFDVKD. This CDR3 is built from 12 residues. Trimming took 5 bases from V and 6 from J; bases not matched to a gene: 1. Written as DNA, the CDR3 is TGTGCCACCAGTGTGCGGGGGGATACGCAGTATTTT. Its translation is CATSVRGDTQYF.

The genes are TRBV7-9 and TRBJ1-1, with D unresolved. CDR1 is SEHNR and CDR2 is FQNEAQ in the germline V gene (reference sequence). V gave up 1 base and J gave up 7 bases, with 10 bases separating them. The CDR3 length is 13 residues. For the CDR3, the DNA is TGTGCCAGCAGCTTAGTTATTGGGGTTGAAGCTTTCTTT. This codes for CASSLVIGVEAFF.

CDR3 DNA sequence: TGTGCCAGCAGCACATCCTACAGGGGGCGTAATAATGAAAAACTGTTTTTT. Protein sequence: CASSTSYRGRNNEKLFF. The chain recombines TRBV5-4 with TRBJ1-4; TRBD1 matches 9 bases. CDR1 is SGHNT, CDR2 YYREEE, per germline (reference sequence). V shed 4 bases, J shed 4 bases, and the junction held 11 bases outside the gene matches. The CDR3 is 17 amino acids.

The V call is TRBV24-1, the J call TRBJ2-1; the match to TRBD2 covers 13 bases. Germline lookup yields CDR1 KGHDR and CDR2 SFDVKD. There are 17 residues in the CDR3. V lost 4 bases to trimming and J lost 4 bases; unmatched junction nucleotides: 6. The CDR3 DNA is TGTGCCACCAGTGACGCGGGGACTAGCGGGGCTTACAATGAGCAGTTCTTC. Its translation is CATSDAGTSGAYNEQFF.

The CDR3 loop reads CASSRTSGLPSEQYF. The CDR3 nucleotides read TGTGCCAGCAGCCGCACCTCAGGGCTTCCGAGCGAGCAGTACTTC. This sequence joins TRBV11-2 and TRBJ2-7; maybe TRBD1 (5 bases). Looked up from germline, CDR1 is SGHAT and CDR2 is FQNNGV. This CDR3 spans 15 amino acids. V was trimmed by 5 bases and J by 6 bases, leaving 20 bases between them.

The V and J genes are TRBV4-3 and TRBJ2-4; 10 bases align to TRBD2. The CDR3 has 17 amino acids. V lost 0 bases, J lost 4 bases, and 6 bases stayed unmatched. Germline CDR1 LGHNA, CDR2 YSLEER. Here the CDR3 reads CASSQDPAGGGKNIQYF. The DNA of the CDR3 is TGCGCCAGCAGCCAAGATCCAGCGGGAGGGGGAAAAAACATTCAGTACTTC.

This clone has only a few counts. A read error may account for a junction end that differs from germline. The CDR3 DNA reads TGTGCCAGCAGCTTAGGGGAACCTAAATATGGCTACACCTTC. Translating it yields CASSLGEPKYGYTF. V usage is TRBV7-2 and J usage is TRBJ1-2; no firm D call. Germline values: CDR1 SGHTA, CDR2 FQGNSA. The CDR3 contains 14 residues.

The rearrangement joins TRBV4-3 to TRBJ2-1; 7 positions match TRBD2. The CDR3 extends over 14 amino acids. The trim removed 1 base at V and 3 bases at J, leaving 0 bases unmatched. Germline V gene lookup returns CDR1 LGHNA and CDR2 YSLEER. The CDR3 here is CASSQAGGYNEQFF. CDR3 coding DNA: TGCGCCAGCAGCCAAGCGGGGGGCTACAATGAGCAGTTCTTC.

The rearrangement links TRBV6-2 or TRBV6-3 to TRBJ2-7, with D perhaps given as TRBD1 or TRBD2 (5 bases each). Trimming pared 8 bases from V and 7 bases from J, leaving 15 bases between. This CDR3 spans 12 amino acids. Germline CDR1 reads MNHEY; CDR2 reads SVGEGT. The CDR3 loop reads CASGSGTLEQYF. CDR3 sequence (DNA): TGTGCCAGCGGTTCCGGGACGCTTGAGCAGTACTTC.

The chain is built from TRBV5-1 and TRBJ2-2; tentative D call: TRBD2 (6 bases). The V gene lost 2 bases and the J gene lost 0 bases, with 11 bases spanning the gap. The CDR3 runs to 16 residues. Germline-derived CDR1 and CDR2 are SGHRS and YFSETQ. CDR3 nucleotide sequence: TGCGCCAGCAGCTTAGAAACGGGGGCGAACACCGGGGAGCTGTTTTTT. It codes for CASSLETGANTGELFF.

The chain joins TRBV4-3 to TRBJ1-2, with D possibly TRBD1 on 5 matching bases. Looked up from germline, CDR1 is LGHNA and CDR2 is YSLEER. The germline V and J ends were trimmed by 4 bases and 4 bases, with 10 bases remaining between them. The CDR3 is made up of 13 amino acids. The CDR3 DNA reads TGCGCCAGCAGCCCGAACGGGGGCTATGGCTACACCTTC. Encoded protein: CASSPNGGYGYTF.

This clone showed up just once. The CDR3: CASSLALQEKLFF. The CDR3, as DNA: TGTGCCAGCAGCTTAGCATTACAGGAAAAACTGTTTTTT. V is TRBV11-2 and J is TRBJ1-4; D is unclear. This CDR3 is 13 amino acids long. Germline CDR1 SGHAT, CDR2 FQNNGV. V lost 1 base to trimming and J lost 8 bases, with 8 bases between them. Variable domain in full (rest from reference TRBV11-2 and TRBJ1-4): EAGVAQSPRYKIIEKRQSVAFWCNPISGHATLYWYQQILGQGPKLLIQFQNNGVVDDSQLPKDRFSAERLKGVDSTLKIQPAKLEDSAVYLCASSLALQEKLFFGSGTQLSVL.

The gene calls are TRBV12-3 or TRBV12-4 and TRBJ1-5; D call uncertain. Trimming cost V 3 bases and J 5 bases, with 8 bases left between them. The CDR3 is 13 amino acids. The CDR3 sequence is CASSFEGYQPQHF. Here the CDR3 DNA reads TGTGCCAGCAGTTTCGAAGGATATCAGCCCCAGCATTTT.

This clone turned up a few times. This chain connects TRBV10-2 to TRBJ1-1, with D possibly being TRBD1 (5 bases). The V end was cut by 3 bases, the J end by 1 base, with 9 bases between. Germline V CDR1 and CDR2: WSHSY, SAAADI. This CDR3 contains 14 residues. CDR3 sequence reads: CASSDPTENTEAFF. The CDR3 DNA reads TGCGCCAGCAGTGACCCGACAGAGAACACTGAAGCTTTCTTT.

The chain couples TRBV5-4 to TRBJ2-7; 10 nucleotides align to TRBD2. J gave up 1 base and V 1 base, and 8 bases lay outside the gene matches. CDR3 length equals 17 residues. The V gene's germline CDR1 is SGHNT and CDR2 YYREEE (reference sequence). CDR3: CASSLSSGGPSSYEQYF. CDR3 sequence (DNA): TGTGCCAGCAGCTTGAGTAGCGGGGGGCCCTCGTCCTACGAGCAGTACTTC.

The chain joins TRBV15 to TRBJ1-1, with a weak D call TRBD1 (6 bases). This CDR3 region has 14 residues. CDR1 and CDR2 (germline): LNHNV, YYDKDF (reference sequence). Between the trimmed V and J ends, which lost 5 bases and 0 bases, there was a span of 10 bases. The DNA for the CDR3 is TGTGCCACCAGCTATGGACAGATGAACACTGAAGCTTTCTTT. Its translation: CATSYGQMNTEAFF.

This clone was observed a single time. The chain joins TRBV7-8 to TRBJ1-2, with D possibly matching TRBD1 (6 bases). Trimming removed 5 bases at V and 7 bases at J, with 20 bases between. The CDR3 contains 15 residues. Germline V gene sequence: CDR1 SGHVS, CDR2 FQNEAQ. The CDR3 region has the DNA TGTGCCAGCAGCCCCCTAAGATGGGGGGCGGGTGGCTACACCTTC. Its translation is CASSPLRWGAGGYTF.

The chain couples TRBV5-5 to TRBJ2-7; 8 bases line up with TRBD1. CDR3 length: 13 residues. Per germline, CDR1 SGHKS and CDR2 YYEKEE (reference sequence). Trimming at V came to 3 bases and at J to 6 bases, leaving 5 bases not matched to a gene. Written as DNA, the CDR3 is TGTGCCAGCAGCTATAGTACAGGGGGCGAGCAGTACGTC. This sequence encodes CASSYSTGGEQYV.